This T cell receptor (beta chain) was captured in a study of T cell responses to AZD1222 COVID-19 vaccine. Study-level results: In a largely white British group with more females than males, clonal diversity was possibly underestimated.

As for this clone: The target antigen is unknown.

Repertoires were generated with immunoSEQ multiplex PCR, while TCRdb's copy carries only in-frame clones and drops some. The sample includes some 100,000 clones, approximately 90% seen only once; the top ten take under 1.5%. After removal of 3 bases from V and 9 bases from J, the junction contained 12 bases not matched to a gene. Germline-derived CDR1 and CDR2 are SGHAT and FQNNGV. The CDR3 spans 15 residues. J is TRBJ2-5 and V is TRBV11-2; 8 bases fit TRBD1. Sequenced material: peripheral blood, taken on day 0 of AZD1222 vaccination. The sequence was collected from an adult in good health. The CDR3 DNA reads as TGTGCCAGCAGCTTCCAGGGGGCCAGCAGCGGGTCCCAGTACTTC. It yields the protein CASSFQGASSGSQYF.